The 11 T cell receptor beta chains presented below share a single source sample, sequenced in a study of blood T cell repertoires in COVID-19. Clones were read by immunoSEQ multiplex PCR, and TCRdb kept only the in-frame ones, dropping some. The sample carries 200,000 to 300,000 clones, more than 85% recorded once. The sequencing sample was made of peripheral blood. These receptor sequences come from a person under 30 with COVID-19, enrolled during active disease.

The chain combines TRBV5-1 with TRBJ2-5, with D tentatively TRBD1 (6 bases). CDR1 is SGHRS and CDR2 is YFSETQ in the germline V gene. The CDR3 sequence is 17 residues long. Trimming shortened V by 0 bases and J by 9 bases, and 24 bases separated the two germline ends. The CDR3 region has the DNA TGCGCCAGCAGCTTGGCCAGGACAGAGCTCAGAGGGGGAGCCCAGTACTTC. This gives the protein CASSLARTELRGGAQYF.

In DNA form, the CDR3 reads TGCGCCAGCAGCCATGGGGACAGGGATAATTCACCCCTCCACTTT. It is translated as CASSHGDRDNSPLHF. The chain couples TRBV5-1 to TRBJ1-6; 9 nucleotides match TRBD1. CDR1 is SGHRS and CDR2 is YFSETQ in the germline V gene. CDR3 size: 15 residues. The ends lost 4 bases at V and 5 bases at J; junction bases unmatched: 4.

This sequence joins TRBV7-2 and TRBJ2-3, with 9 bases fitting TRBD2. The V segment lost 7 bases and the J segment 0 bases; nucleotides outside the gene matches: 2. The CDR3 totals 14 residues. Germline values: CDR1 SGHTA, CDR2 FQGNSA. CDR3 nucleotides: TGTGCCAGCAAGCTAGCGGGGAGCACAGATACGCAGTATTTT. Amino acids: CASKLAGSTDTQYF.

This clone was counted between two and nine times. This sequence joins TRBV19 and TRBJ1-2; D call uncertain. CDR3 length equals 14 residues. Trimming removed 5 bases at V and 2 bases at J, with 12 bases between. Germline CDR1 LNHDA, CDR2 SQIVND (reference sequence). The DNA of the CDR3 is TGTGCCAGTAGTCTCCGGGAAGGCAACTATGGCTACACCTTC. It encodes CASSLREGNYGYTF.

This clone was recorded only once. The chain couples TRBV19 to TRBJ2-7; D is unclear. The V gene's germline CDR1 is LNHDA and CDR2 SQIVND (reference sequence). The V gene lost 3 bases and the J gene lost 2 bases, with 8 bases spanning the gap. The CDR3 loop spans 13 amino acids. The CDR3 DNA sequence: TGTGCCAGTAGTATCGAGGCCGCCTACGAGCAGTACTTC. Its translation is CASSIEAAYEQYF.

The rearrangement links TRBV10-1 to TRBJ1-1; 9 nucleotides agree with TRBD1. Germline loops: CDR1 WNHNN, CDR2 SYGVQD (reference sequence). The CDR3 is 15 amino acids. The J segment lost 8 bases and the V segment lost 6 bases, leaving 13 bases of the junction unmatched. The CDR3 bases are TGCGCCAGCAGGCGGACAGGGGAATTTGACCCCGAAGCTTTCTTT. Protein: CASRRTGEFDPEAFF.

The rearrangement joins TRBV7-9 to TRBJ1-1; tentatively, D is TRBD1 (6 bases). Germline CDR1 reads SEHNR; CDR2 reads FQNEAQ (reference sequence). This CDR3 is 15 amino acids long. V lost 3 bases and J lost 4, with 15 bases in between. CDR3 DNA sequence: TGTGCCAGCAGCTTTCGGGGGGGCGCGGGCACTGAAGCTTTCTTT. Amino acid sequence: CASSFRGGAGTEAFF.

This chain links TRBV24-1 with TRBJ2-1; 8 bases are shared with TRBD1. Germline lookup yields CDR1 KGHDR and CDR2 SFDVKD. The V gene end was trimmed by 4 bases and the J gene end by 0 bases; junction bases not matched to a gene: 7. The CDR3 is 17 residues long. Here the CDR3 DNA reads TGTGCCACCAGTGACCTCCCTCAGGGGGCCTCCTACAATGAGCAGTTCTTC. This sequence encodes CATSDLPQGASYNEQFF.

The V gene is TRBV2, the J gene TRBJ2-7, with 8 bases aligning to TRBD2. CDR3 length: 13 amino acids. The V and J ends lost 7 bases and 5 bases, in that order; junction bases with no gene match: 7. The germline V gene encodes CDR1 SNHLY and CDR2 FYNNEI. CDR3 nucleotide sequence: TGTGCCAGCATGTACACGGGGGGGGACGAGCAGTACTTC. Protein: CASMYTGGDEQYF.

This clone appeared a few times. In DNA form, the CDR3 reads TGTGCCAGCAGCTTAGGCCGGACTTGGGAACTGTTTTTT. Its protein product is CASSLGRTWELFF. The rearrangement uses TRBV13 and TRBJ1-4; unclear D gene. The CDR3 is 13 residues long. V gave up 0 bases and J gave up 12 bases, with 11 bases separating them. Germline values: CDR1 PRHDT, CDR2 FYEKMQ (reference sequence).

The V and J genes are TRBV6-6 and TRBJ2-5; a weak D match, TRBD1 (6 bases). Trimming cost V 6 bases and J 1 base, with 12 bases left between them. There are 14 residues in the CDR3. Germline values: CDR1 MNHNY, CDR2 SVGAGI (reference sequence). CDR3 bases: TGTGCCAGCAGGTCGCAGGGGACCCAAGAGACCCAGTACTTC. This translates into CASRSQGTQETQYF.